This T cell receptor beta chain stems from a study of T cells in Graves' hyperthyroidism and ophthalmopathy. Overall study: Upon initial diagnosis and before any treatment, peripheral blood was collected. Points from the study as a whole: Within blood appeared most thyroid clonotypes that had expanded above 0.001.

There were TCR beta CDR3 regions amplified from RNA transcripts. RT-PCR in the first round (using the HTBI primer set) targeted the TCR CDR3. TCRdb reprocessed the multiplex PCR reads via MiXCR and lists one record per CDR3 protein. This sample has about 770,000 distinct CDR3 sequences, with around 20% found just once. This clonotype was counted between two and nine times. Its cognate antigen is unknown. The V gene lost 7 bases and the J gene lost 0 bases, with 11 bases spanning the gap. The CDR3 sequence is 14 residues long. The V call is TRBV12-3 or TRBV12-4, the J call TRBJ2-3; D is unresolved. Sequencing input: blood. The clonotype comes from a woman aged 45-65 years with Graves' hyperthyroidism that later progressed to Graves' ophthalmopathy. CDR3 nucleotide sequence: TGTGCCAGCAAAGCAGAAGCTAGCACAGATACGCAGTATTTT. Amino acids: CASKAEASTDTQYF.